Given below is one TCR beta chain in context. Unique molecular identifiers were used in preparing the TCRbeta library. TCRdb recomputed calls from the PCR reads with MiXCR, one row per CDR3 protein. The sample lists approximately 88,000 distinct CDR3 sequences, roughly an eighth occurring once. These data are taken from a study of T-cell reconstitution after alpha-beta-depleted transplantation in children. The CDR3 is made up of 15 amino acids. Germline V gene data show CDR1 as SNHLY and CDR2 as FYNNEI. Deletions cut 0 bases from V and 6 bases from J, with 14 bases between. The sequenced sample was PBMCs from the stem cell graft donor, obtained from the stem cell graft. J is TRBJ1-1 and V is TRBV2, with D possibly TRBD1 on 5 matching bases. The sequence derives from a human donor who donated a stem cell graft to a child with inherited bone marrow failure. Written as DNA, the CDR3 is TGTGCCAGCAGTGAAGCTTGGGACCCGGCAGCTGAAGCTTTCTTT. Translated: CASSEAWDPAAEAFF.